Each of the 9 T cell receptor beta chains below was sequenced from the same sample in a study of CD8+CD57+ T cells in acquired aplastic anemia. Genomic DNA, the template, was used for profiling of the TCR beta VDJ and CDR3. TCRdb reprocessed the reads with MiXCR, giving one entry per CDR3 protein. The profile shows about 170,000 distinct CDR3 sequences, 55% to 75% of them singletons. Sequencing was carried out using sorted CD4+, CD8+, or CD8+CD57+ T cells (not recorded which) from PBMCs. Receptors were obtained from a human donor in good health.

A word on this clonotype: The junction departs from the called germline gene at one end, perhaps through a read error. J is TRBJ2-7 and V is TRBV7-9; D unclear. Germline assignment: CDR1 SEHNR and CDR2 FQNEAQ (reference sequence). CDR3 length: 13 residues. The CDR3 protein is CASSRSESYEQYF. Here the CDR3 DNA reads TGCGCCAGCAGCCGTTCAGAGTCCTACGAGCAGTACTTC. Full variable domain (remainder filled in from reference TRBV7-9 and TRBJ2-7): DTGVSQNPRHKITKRGQNVTFRCDPISEHNRLYWYRQTLGQGPEFLTYFQNEAQLEKSRLLSDRFSAERPKGSFSTLEIQRTEQGDSAMYLCASSRSESYEQYFGPGTRLTVT.

CDR3 sequence (DNA): TGTGCCAGCAGTGACACAGGGTTACAGTACGAGCAGTACTTC. Translation gives CASSDTGLQYEQYF. The chain carries TRBV7-9 and TRBJ2-5, with D possibly matching TRBD1 (6 bases). The J call is in doubt because the DNA end fits TRBJ2-7 better. The CDR3 is 14 amino acids. Germline CDR1 is SEHNR and CDR2 is FQNEAQ (reference sequence).

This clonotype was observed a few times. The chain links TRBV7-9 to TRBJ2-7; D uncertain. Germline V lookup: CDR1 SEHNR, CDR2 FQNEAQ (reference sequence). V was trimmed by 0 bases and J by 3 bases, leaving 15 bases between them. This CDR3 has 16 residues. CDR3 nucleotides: TGTGCCAGCAGCTTAGCGCCCTGGGGAACTCTCTACGAGCAGTACTTC. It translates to CASSLAPWGTLYEQYF.

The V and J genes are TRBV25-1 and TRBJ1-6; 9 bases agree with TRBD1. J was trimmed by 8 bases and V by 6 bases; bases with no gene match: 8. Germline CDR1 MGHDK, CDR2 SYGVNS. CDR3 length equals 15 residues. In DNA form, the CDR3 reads TGTGCCAGCAGCGCCACCGGGACAGGGTATTCACCCCTCCACTTT. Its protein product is CASSATGTGYSPLHF.

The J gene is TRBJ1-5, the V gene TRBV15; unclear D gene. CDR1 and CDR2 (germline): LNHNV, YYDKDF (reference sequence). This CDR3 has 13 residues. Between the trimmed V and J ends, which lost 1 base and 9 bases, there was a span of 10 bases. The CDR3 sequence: CATSRVGGTPQHF. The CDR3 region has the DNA TGTGCCACCAGCAGAGTAGGAGGTACGCCCCAGCATTTT.

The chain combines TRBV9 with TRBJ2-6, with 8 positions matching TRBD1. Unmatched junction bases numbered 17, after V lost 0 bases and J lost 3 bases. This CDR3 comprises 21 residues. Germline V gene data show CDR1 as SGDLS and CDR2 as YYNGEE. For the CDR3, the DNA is TGTGCCAGCAGCGTAGTTCCAGGGGGCGACATTGACGTCGGTGGGGCCAACGTCCTGACTTTC. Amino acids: CASSVVPGGDIDVGGANVLTF.

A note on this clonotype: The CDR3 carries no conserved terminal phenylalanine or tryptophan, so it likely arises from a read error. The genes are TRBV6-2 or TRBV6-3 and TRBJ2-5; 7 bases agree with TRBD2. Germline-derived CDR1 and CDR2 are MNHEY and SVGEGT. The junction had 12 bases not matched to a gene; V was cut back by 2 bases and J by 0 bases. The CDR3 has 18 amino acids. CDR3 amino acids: CASSYLAAGAAHQETQYL. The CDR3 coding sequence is TGTGCCAGCAGTTACCTAGCCGCGGGAGCGGCCCACCAAGAGACCCAGTACCTC.

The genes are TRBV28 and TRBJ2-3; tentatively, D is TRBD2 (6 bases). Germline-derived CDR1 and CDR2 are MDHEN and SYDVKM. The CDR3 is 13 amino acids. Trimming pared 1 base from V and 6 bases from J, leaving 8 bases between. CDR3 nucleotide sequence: TGTGCCAGCAGTTTATCTAGCGCGGATACGCAGTATTTT. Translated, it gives CASSLSSADTQYF. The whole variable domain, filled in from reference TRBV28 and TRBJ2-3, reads DVKVTQSSRYLVKRTGEKVFLECVQDMDHENMFWYRQDPGLGLRLIYFSYDVKMKEKGDIPEGYSVSREKKERFSLILESASTNQTSMYLCASSLSSADTQYFGPGTRLTVL.

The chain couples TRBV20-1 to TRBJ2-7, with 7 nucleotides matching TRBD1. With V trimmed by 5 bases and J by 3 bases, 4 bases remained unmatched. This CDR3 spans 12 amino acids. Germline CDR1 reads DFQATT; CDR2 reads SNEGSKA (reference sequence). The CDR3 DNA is TGCAGTGCTCACCGGGACAGCTACGAGCAGTACTTC. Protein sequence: CSAHRDSYEQYF.